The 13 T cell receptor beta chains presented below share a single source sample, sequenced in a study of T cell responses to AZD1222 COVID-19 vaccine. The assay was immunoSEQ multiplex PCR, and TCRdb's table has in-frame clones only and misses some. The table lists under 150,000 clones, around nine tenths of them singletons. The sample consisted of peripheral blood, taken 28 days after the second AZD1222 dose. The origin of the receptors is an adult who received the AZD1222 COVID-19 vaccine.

CDR3 sequence: CASSLQGAEAFF. In DNA form, the CDR3 reads TGTGCCAGCAGCTTACAGGGGGCAGAAGCTTTCTTT. The chain is built from TRBV7-9 and TRBJ1-1; 8 nucleotides match TRBD1. CDR3 size: 12 residues. The V and J ends lost 2 bases and 8 bases, in that order; junction bases with no gene match: 1. The germline V gene has CDR1 SEHNR and CDR2 FQNEAQ (reference sequence).

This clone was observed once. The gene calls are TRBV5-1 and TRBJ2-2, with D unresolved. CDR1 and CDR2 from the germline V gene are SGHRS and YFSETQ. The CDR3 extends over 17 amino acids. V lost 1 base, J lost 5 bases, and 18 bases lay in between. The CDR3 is CASSLSLSNSRTGELFF. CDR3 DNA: TGCGCCAGCAGCTTGTCTTTATCTAACAGCCGGACCGGGGAGCTGTTTTTT. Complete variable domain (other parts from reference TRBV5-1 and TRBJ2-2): KAGVTQTPRYLIKTRGQQVTLSCSPISGHRSVSWYQQTPGQGLQFLFEYFSETQRNKGNFPGRFSGRQFSNSRSEMNVSTLELGDSALYLCASSLSLSNSRTGELFFGEGSRLTVL.

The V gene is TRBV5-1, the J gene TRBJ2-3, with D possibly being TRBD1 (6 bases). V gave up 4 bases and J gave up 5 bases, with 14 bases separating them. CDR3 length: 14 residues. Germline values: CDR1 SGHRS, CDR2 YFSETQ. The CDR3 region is CASSPGRGGDTQYF. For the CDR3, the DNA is TGCGCCAGCAGCCCTGGGAGAGGGGGAGATACGCAGTATTTT.

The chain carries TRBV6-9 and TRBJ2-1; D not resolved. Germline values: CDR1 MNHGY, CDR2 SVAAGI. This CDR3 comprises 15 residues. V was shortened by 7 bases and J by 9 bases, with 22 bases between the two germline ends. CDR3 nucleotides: TGTGCCAGCATCTCGGACCCCCCCTTCCTTGGTGAGCAGTTCTTC. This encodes CASISDPPFLGEQFF.

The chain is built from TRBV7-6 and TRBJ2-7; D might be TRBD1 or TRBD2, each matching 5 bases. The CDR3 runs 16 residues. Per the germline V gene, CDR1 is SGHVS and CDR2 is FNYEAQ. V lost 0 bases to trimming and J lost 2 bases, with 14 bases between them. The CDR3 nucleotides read TGTGCCAGCAGCTTAGCAGGGATGAGGGGTCCCTACGAGCAGTACTTC. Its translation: CASSLAGMRGPYEQYF.

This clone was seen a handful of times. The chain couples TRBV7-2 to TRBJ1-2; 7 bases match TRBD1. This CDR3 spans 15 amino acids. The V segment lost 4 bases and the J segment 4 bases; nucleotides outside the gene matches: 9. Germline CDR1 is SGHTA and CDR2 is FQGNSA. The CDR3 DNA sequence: TGTGCCAGCAGCTCTCCCGGGGCAGGGGGCTATGGCTACACCTTC. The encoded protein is CASSSPGAGGYGYTF.

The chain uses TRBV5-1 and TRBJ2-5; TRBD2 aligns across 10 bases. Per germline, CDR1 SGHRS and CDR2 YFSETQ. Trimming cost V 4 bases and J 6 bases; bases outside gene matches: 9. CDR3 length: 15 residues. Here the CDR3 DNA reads TGCGCCAGCAGCCAGGGACTAGCGCGGCGTCAGACCCAGTACTTC. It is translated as CASSQGLARRQTQYF.

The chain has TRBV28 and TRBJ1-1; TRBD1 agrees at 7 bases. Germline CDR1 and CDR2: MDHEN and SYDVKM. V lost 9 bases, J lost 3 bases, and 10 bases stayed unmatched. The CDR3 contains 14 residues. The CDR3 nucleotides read TGTGCCAGTCTACCCGGGACAGACTACACTGAAGCTTTCTTT. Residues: CASLPGTDYTEAFF.

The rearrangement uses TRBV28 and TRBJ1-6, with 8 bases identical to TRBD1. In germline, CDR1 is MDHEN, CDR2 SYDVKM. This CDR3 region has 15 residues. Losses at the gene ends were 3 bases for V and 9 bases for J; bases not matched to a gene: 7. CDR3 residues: CASSFRDRSSSPLHF. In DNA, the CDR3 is TGTGCCAGCAGTTTTCGGGACAGGTCGTCTTCACCCCTCCACTTT.

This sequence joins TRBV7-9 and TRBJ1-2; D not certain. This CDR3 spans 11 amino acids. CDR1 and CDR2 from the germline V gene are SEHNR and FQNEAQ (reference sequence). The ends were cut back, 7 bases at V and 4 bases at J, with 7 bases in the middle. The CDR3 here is CASTSPYGYTF. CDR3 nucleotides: TGTGCCAGCACCTCCCCCTATGGCTACACCTTC.

CDR3 nucleotide sequence: TGTGCCAGTAGTGTTAGACAGGGGGCGGAAAACATTCAGTACTTC. Its protein product is CASSVRQGAENIQYF. This rearrangement joins TRBV19 to TRBJ2-4; TRBD1 matches at 10 bases. The CDR3 runs 15 residues. Germline lookup yields CDR1 LNHDA and CDR2 SQIVND (reference sequence). The J segment lost 5 bases and the V segment lost 5 bases, leaving 6 bases of the junction unmatched.

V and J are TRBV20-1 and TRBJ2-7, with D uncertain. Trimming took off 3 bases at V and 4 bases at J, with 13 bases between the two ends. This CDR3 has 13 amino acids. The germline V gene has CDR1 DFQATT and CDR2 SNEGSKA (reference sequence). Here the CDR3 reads CSASRLGLYEQYF. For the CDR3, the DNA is TGCAGTGCTAGTAGGCTCGGATTATACGAGCAGTACTTC.

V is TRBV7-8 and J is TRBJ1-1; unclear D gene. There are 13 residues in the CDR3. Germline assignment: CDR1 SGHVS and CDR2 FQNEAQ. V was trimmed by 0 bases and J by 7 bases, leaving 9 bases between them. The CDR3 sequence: CASSLAWSSEAFF. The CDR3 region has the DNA TGTGCCAGCAGCTTAGCGTGGAGCAGTGAAGCTTTCTTT.